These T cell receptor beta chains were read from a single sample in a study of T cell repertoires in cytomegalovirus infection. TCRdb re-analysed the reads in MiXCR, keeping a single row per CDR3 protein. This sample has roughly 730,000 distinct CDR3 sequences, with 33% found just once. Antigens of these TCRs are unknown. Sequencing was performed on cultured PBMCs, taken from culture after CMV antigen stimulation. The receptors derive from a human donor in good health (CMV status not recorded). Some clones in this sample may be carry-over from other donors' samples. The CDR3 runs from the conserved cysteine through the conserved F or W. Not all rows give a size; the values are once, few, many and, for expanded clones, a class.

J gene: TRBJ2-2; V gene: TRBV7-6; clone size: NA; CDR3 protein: CASSLAKGPGELFF
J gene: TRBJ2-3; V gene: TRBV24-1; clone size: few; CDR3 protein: CATSDPRKASTDTQYF
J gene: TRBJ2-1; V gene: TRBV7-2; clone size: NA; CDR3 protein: CASSLAGSQYNEQFF
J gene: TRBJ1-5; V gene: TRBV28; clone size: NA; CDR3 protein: CATLEGQGHQPQHF
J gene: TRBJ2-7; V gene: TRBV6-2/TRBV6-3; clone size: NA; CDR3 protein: CASSYEESYEQYF
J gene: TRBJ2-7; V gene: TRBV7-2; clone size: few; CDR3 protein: CASRSEVGPNYEQYF
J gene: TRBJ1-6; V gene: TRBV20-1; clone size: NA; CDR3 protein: CSARDQGLLSPLHF
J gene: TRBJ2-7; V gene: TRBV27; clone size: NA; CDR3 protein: CASSPKNSYEQYF
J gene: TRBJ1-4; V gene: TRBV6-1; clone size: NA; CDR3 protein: CASRGIKLFF
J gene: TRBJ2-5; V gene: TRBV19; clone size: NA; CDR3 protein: CASSIRGRRGETQYF
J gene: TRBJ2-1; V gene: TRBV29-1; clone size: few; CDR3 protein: CSVEAESYNEQFF
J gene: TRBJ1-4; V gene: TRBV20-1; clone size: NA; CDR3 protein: CSAEWFATNEKLFF
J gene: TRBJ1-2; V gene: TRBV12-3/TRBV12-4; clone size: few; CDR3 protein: CASSSDLNYGYTF
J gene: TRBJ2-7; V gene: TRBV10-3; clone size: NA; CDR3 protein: CAISESGGLAKTYEQYF
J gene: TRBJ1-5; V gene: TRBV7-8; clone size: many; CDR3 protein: CASSQGRLSNQPQHF
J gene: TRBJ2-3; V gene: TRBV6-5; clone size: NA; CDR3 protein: CASNTLAGGRTDTQYF
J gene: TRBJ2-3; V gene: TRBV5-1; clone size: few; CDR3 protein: CASSSYSGSGDTQYF
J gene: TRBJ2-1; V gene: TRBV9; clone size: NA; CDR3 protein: CASSTPGLVDEQFF
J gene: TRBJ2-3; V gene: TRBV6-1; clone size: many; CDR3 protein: CASRLPAGGTQYF
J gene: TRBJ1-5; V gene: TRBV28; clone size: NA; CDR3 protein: CASSSVQGVQPQHF
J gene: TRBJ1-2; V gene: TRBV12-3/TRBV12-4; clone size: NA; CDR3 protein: CASRGDRDSGYTF
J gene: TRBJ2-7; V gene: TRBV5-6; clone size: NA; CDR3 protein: CASSFRAAKGEQYF
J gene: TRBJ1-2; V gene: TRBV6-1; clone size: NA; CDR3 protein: CASSHSENYGYTF
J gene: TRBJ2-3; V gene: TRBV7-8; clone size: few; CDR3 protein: CASTPTGPTDTQYF
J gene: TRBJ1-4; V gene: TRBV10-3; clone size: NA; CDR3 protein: CAISDHGPQGGQGNEKLFF
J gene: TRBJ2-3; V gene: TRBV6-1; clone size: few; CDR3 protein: CASSEGGSGDTQYF
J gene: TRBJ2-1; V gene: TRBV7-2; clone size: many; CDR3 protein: CASSAGGAVGEQFF
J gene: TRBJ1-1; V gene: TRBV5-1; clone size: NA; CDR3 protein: CASSFGQGAYEAFF
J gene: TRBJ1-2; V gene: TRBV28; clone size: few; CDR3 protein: CATNLVHYGYTF
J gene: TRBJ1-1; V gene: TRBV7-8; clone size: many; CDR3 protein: CASSFEPGHGNTEAFF
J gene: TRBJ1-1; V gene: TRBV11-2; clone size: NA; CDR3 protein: CASSSNVGVRTNTEAFF
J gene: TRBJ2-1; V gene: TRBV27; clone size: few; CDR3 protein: CASSSPSEAGGYNEQFF
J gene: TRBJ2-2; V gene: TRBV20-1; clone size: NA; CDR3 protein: CSARAPIHTGELFF
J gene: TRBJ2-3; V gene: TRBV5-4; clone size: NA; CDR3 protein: CASSLIRGGEDTQYF
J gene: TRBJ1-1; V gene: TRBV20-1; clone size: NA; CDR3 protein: CSARQGHPNTEAFF
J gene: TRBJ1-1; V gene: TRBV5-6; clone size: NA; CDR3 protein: CASSLQGFYTEAFF
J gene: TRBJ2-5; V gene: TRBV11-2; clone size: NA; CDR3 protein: CASSLWTSGEGETQYF
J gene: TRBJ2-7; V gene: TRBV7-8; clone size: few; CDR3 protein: CASSRRAYEQYF
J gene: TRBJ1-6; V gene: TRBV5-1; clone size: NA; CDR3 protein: CASSIQGVGSPLHF
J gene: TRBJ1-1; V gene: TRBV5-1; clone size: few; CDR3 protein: CASSSQVGRETEAFF
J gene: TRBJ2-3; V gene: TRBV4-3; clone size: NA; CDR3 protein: CASSQDSSGPSGDTQYF
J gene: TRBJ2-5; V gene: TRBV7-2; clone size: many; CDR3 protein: CASSSRVQETQYF
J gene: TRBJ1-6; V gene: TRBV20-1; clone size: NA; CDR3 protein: CSASPPGSPNSPLHF
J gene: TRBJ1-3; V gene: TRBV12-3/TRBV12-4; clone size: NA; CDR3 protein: CASGIDSGNTIYF
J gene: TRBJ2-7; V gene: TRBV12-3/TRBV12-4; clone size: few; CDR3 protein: CASSRRDRGGEQYF
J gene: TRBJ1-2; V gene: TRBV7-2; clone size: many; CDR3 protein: CASSLYAQGAWSGYGYTF
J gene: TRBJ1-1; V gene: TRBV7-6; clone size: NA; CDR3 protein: CASSRSGTGALNTEAFF
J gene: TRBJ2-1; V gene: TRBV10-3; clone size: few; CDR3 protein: CATTGQKNSYNEQFF
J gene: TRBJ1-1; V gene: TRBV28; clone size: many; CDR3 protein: CASSSQGRGEAFF
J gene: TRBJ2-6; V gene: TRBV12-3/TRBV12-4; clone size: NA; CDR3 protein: CASTTPRRLERQRYYGANVLTF